This T cell receptor beta chain was recorded in a study of OX40 agonist ivuxolimab in advanced cancers. Overall study: All patients had ivuxolimab intravenously every 2 weeks at 0.01 to 10 mg/kg. Hepatocellular carcinoma, melanoma, renal cell or head and neck cancer occurred in dose-escalation patients. At 75% to 90% male, the cohort had a mean age of about 55 years, ranging from about 23 to 80. General observations from the study: In the 0.1 to 3.0 mg/kg range, CD4+ and CD8+ blood T cells had expanded clonally by week 6.

Germline assignment: CDR1 KGHSH and CDR2 LQKENI. The V end was cut by 0 bases, the J end by 2 bases, with 7 bases between. The CDR3 has 14 amino acids. In regard to this clone: What it recognizes is unknown.

The repertoire was sequenced with immunoSEQ multiplex PCR; TCRdb's copy has only in-frame clones and lacks some. The table includes about 94,000 clones, roughly 91% detected once. The sample consisted of CD4+ or CD8+ T cells sorted from blood, taken in a trial of the OX40 agonist ivuxolimab. The gene calls are TRBV18 and TRBJ1-1; D unclear. The sequence derives from an adult with an advanced solid tumor such as melanoma, head and neck, liver or kidney cancer. CDR3 in amino acids: CASSPPVANTEAFF. The CDR3 DNA reads as TGTGCCAGCTCACCACCGGTGGCTAACACTGAAGCTTTCTTT.